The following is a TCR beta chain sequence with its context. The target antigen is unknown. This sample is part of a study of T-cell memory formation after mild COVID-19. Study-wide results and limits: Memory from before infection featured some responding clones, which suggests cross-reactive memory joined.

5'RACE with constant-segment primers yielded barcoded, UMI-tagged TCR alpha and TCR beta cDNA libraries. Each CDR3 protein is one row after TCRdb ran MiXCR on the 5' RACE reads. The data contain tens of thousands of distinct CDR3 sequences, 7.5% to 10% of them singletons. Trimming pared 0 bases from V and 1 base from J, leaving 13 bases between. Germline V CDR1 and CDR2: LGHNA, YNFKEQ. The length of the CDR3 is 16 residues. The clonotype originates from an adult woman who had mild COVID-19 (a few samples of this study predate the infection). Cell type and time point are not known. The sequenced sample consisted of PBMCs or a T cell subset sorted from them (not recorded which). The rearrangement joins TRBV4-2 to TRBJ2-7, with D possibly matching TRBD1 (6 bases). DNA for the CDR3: TGTGCCAGCAGCCAAGAGGGTGGGACACATTCCTACGAGCAGTACTTC. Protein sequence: CASSQEGGTHSYEQYF.